This TCR beta chain was documented in a study of regulatory T cells in long-lasting Graves disease. The TCR beta library used iRepertoire HTBI primers with Arm-PCR amplification of CDR3. TCRdb reprocessed the multiplex PCR reads with MiXCR, giving one entry per CDR3 protein. The profile shows hundreds of thousands of distinct CDR3 sequences, roughly a sixth of them singletons. This clonotype has ten or more counts. The time point was: newly diagnosed GD, antithyroid drugs for less than 3 months. The authors made the TCR library using RNA they extracted from PBMCs. Trimming shortened V by 4 bases and J by 10 bases, and 17 bases separated the two germline ends. Per germline, CDR1 SQVTM and CDR2 ANQGSEA. CDR3 length: 13 residues. The sample also formed part of further work on T cells in Graves' hyperthyroidism and ophthalmopathy.

The V gene is TRBV29-1, the J gene TRBJ2-1; D is uncertain. The sequencing used peripheral blood mononuclear cells (PBMCs), collected at new diagnosis, from a patient treated with antithyroid drugs. This clonotype was sampled from a woman aged 35 to 59 with Graves disease. The CDR3, as DNA: TGCAGCGTTGTCGCCCGCTTCGTTAGGGAGCAGTTCTTC. This translates into CSVVARFVREQFF.